The TCR beta chain under discussion was sequenced for a study of patients and donors after allogeneic stem cell transplantation. J lost 9 bases, V lost 2 bases, and 4 bases had no gene match. Germline lookup yields CDR1 SNHLY and CDR2 FYNNEI. This CDR3 comprises 13 residues. MiXCR, applied by TCRdb to the RT-PCR reads, yields one record per CDR3 protein. This sample carries 920,000 or so distinct CDR3 sequences, more than 15% of them seen once, and the ten largest clones take about 6%. Input material: blood, either unsorted or a sorted T cell fraction (not recorded which). The sequence came from a human donor who was either an allogeneic HSCT recipient or a stem cell or donor lymphocyte infusion donor (not recorded which). It is not recorded whose cells these are; they may come from a transplant donor. The chain carries TRBV2 and TRBJ1-1; 9 bases fit TRBD1. CDR3 nucleotide sequence: TGTGCCAGCAGTGAATTACAGGGGGCTAAAGCTTTCTTT. Its protein product is CASSELQGAKAFF.